A single sample gave rise to the 10 T cell receptor beta chains below, sequenced in a study of response to subunit inactivated influenza vaccine. TCRdb passed the RT-PCR reads through MiXCR, listing each CDR3 protein once. The sample lists about 160,000 distinct CDR3 sequences; 11% were seen once. The specimen was non-naive T cells sorted from PBMCs, collected more than 35 days after vaccination. These TCRs come from a man in his fifties who received an inactivated influenza vaccine.

In its sample, this clonotype was seen many times. The chain links TRBV28 to TRBJ1-4; unclear D gene. CDR3 length: 14 residues. The V end was cut by 4 bases, the J end by 5 bases, with 11 bases between. The germline gives CDR1 MDHEN, CDR2 SYDVKM. CDR3 sequence: CASSWWASNEKLFF. The CDR3 coding sequence is TGTGCCAGCAGTTGGTGGGCCTCCAATGAAAAACTGTTTTTT.

This clonotype has only a few counts. The chain uses TRBV18 and TRBJ1-1, with a tentative D call TRBD1 (5 bases). Per the germline V gene, CDR1 is KGHSH and CDR2 is LQKENI. The CDR3 has 12 amino acids. Trimming stripped 6 bases from V and 5 bases from J, with 10 bases between. DNA for the CDR3: TGTGCCAGCTCCCGGGGGTTAACTGAAGCTTTCTTT. Translated: CASSRGLTEAFF.

The chain joins TRBV20-1 to TRBJ1-5; the D gene is possibly TRBD1 (6 bases). V lost 2 bases, J lost 0 bases, and 11 bases lay in between. Germline-derived CDR1 and CDR2 are DFQATT and SNEGSKA (reference sequence). The CDR3 is 15 amino acids. CDR3 loop: CSARSDSYSNQPQHF. CDR3 DNA: TGCAGTGCTAGATCGGACAGTTATAGCAATCAGCCCCAGCATTTT.

This clonotype was seen at least ten times. CDR3 bases: TGCAGCGTTGCGGGACAGCTCCAAGAGACCCAGTACTTC. Amino acid sequence: CSVAGQLQETQYF. V and J are TRBV29-1 and TRBJ2-5; 7 bases map to TRBD1. Losses at the gene ends were 4 bases for V and 1 base for J; bases not matched to a gene: 3. The germline V gene encodes CDR1 SQVTM and CDR2 ANQGSEA. This CDR3 region has 13 residues.

This clonotype was seen many times. The chain joins TRBV29-1 to TRBJ2-1, with TRBD1 identical over 7 bases. The trim removed 4 bases at V and 6 bases at J, leaving 6 bases unmatched. Germline CDR1 SQVTM, CDR2 ANQGSEA. This CDR3 contains 13 residues. In DNA, the CDR3 is TGCAGCGTTGGAAGGGGGCTTGGCAATGAGCAGTTCTTC. This sequence encodes CSVGRGLGNEQFF.

This chain connects TRBV29-1 to TRBJ1-2; TRBD1 matches 9 bases. After removal of 3 bases from V and 5 bases from J, the junction contained 10 bases not matched to a gene. This CDR3 has 15 amino acids. Germline CDR1 and CDR2: SQVTM and ANQGSEA. CDR3 amino acids: CSVEDSYGQGYGYTF. As DNA, the CDR3 is TGCAGCGTTGAGGATAGTTACGGACAGGGGTATGGCTACACCTTC.

The rearrangement uses TRBV6-1 and TRBJ1-1, with D unclear. The CDR3 spans 14 residues. CDR1 is MNHNS and CDR2 is SASEGT in the germline V gene. Trimming took off 6 bases at V and 2 bases at J, with 13 bases between the two ends. For the CDR3, the DNA is TGTGCCAGCAGCCCCGAGGGAGGTAACACTGAAGCTTTCTTT. Its protein is CASSPEGGNTEAFF.

The chain uses TRBV12-3 or TRBV12-4 and TRBJ2-7, with a weak D call TRBD1 (6 bases). V lost 6 bases and J 2 bases, leaving 20 bases between the germline ends. CDR3 size: 16 residues. The CDR3 bases are TGTGCCAGCAGCCCTGATACGGGACACTTGACCTACGAGCAGTACTTC. Amino acid sequence: CASSPDTGHLTYEQYF.

The sample holds many counts of this clonotype. CDR3 region: CASSLQNEQFF. CDR3 coding DNA: TGCGCCAGCAGCTTACAGAATGAGCAGTTCTTC. V and J are TRBV5-1 and TRBJ2-1, with unresolved D. From germline, CDR1 is SGHRS and CDR2 YFSETQ. The CDR3 spans 11 residues. The ends were cut back, 2 bases at V and 7 bases at J, with 4 bases in the middle.

This clonotype was found many times. The CDR3 region is CSAPRIGTGNNEQFF. CDR3 nucleotides: TGCAGCGCCCCCCGCATTGGTACGGGGAACAATGAGCAGTTCTTC. The rearrangement uses TRBV29-1 and TRBJ2-1, with TRBD2 as a possible D gene (5 bases). Germline CDR1 and CDR2: SQVTM and ANQGSEA. V was trimmed by 7 bases and J by 5 bases, leaving 21 bases between them. CDR3 length: 15 residues.